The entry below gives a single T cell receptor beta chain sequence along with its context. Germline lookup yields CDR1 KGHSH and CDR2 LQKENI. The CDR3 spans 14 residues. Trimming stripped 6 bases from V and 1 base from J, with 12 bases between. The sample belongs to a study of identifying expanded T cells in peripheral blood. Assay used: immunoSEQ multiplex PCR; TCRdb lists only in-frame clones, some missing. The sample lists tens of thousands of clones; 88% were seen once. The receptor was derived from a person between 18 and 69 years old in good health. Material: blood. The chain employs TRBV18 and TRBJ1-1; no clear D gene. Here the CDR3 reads CASSPTGRNTEAFF. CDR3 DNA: TGTGCCAGCTCTCCTACCGGAAGGAACACTGAAGCTTTCTTT.